This entry features one T cell receptor beta chain sequence. The antigen is undetermined. The sample comes from a study of T cell responses to AZD1222 COVID-19 vaccine. Whole-study results and caveats: The study identified only five to seven AZD1222 recipients as seropositive at baseline. As reported, nearly half of all spike-specific TCRs target variant regions that are unmutated.

The assay was immunoSEQ multiplex PCR, and TCRdb's table has in-frame clones only and misses some. Seen here are 100,000 to 150,000 clones, approximately 90% observed once, and the top ten hold about 1%. In germline, CDR1 is SGDLS, CDR2 YYNGEE. V lost 4 bases, J lost 2 bases, and 13 bases lay in between. The CDR3 runs to 15 residues. The input for sequencing was peripheral blood, taken 28 days after the second AZD1222 dose. The TCR was taken from an adult who received the AZD1222 COVID-19 vaccine. The genes are TRBV9 and TRBJ1-3, with D perhaps TRBD1 (5 bases). CDR3 residues: CASSLSQGPGNTIYF. CDR3 coding DNA: TGTGCCAGCAGCTTAAGCCAGGGTCCTGGAAACACCATATATTTT.